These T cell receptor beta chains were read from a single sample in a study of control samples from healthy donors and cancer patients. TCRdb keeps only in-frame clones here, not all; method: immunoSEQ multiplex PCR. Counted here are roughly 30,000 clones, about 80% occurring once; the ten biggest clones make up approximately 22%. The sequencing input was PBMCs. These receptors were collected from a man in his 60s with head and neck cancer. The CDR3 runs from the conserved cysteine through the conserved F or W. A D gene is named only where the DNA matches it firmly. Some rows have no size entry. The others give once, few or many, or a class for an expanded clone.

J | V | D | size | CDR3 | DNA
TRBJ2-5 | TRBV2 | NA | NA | CASKYQETQYF | TGTGCCAGCAAGTACCAAGAGACCCAGTACTTC
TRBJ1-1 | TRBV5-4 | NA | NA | CASSLVGENTEAFF | TGTGCCAGCAGCTTGGTGGGAGAGAACACTGAAGCTTTCTTT
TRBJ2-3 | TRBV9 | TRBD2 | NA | CASSAEAGTSGDTQYF | TGTGCCAGCAGCGCCGAAGCCGGGACTAGTGGAGATACGCAGTATTTT
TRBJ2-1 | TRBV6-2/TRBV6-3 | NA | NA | CASSKLRPRWDVYNEQFF | TGTGCCAGCAGTAAACTGAGGCCGCGGTGGGACGTATACAATGAGCAGTTCTTC
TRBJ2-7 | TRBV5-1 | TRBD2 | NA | CASSLARGLSGRPYEQYF | TGCGCCAGCAGCTTGGCCCGGGGCCTCAGCGGGAGGCCCTACGAGCAGTACTTC
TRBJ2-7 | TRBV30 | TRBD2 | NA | CAWSGGSGRLVYEQYF | TGTGCCTGGAGTGGGGGTAGCGGGAGATTAGTCTACGAGCAGTACTTC
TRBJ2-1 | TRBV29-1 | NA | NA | CSVEPTDRRSYNEQFF | TGCAGCGTTGAGCCTACCGACAGGCGGTCCTACAATGAGCAGTTCTTC
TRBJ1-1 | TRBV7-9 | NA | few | CASSIEHRPYEAFF | TGTGCCAGCAGCATCGAGCACAGGCCTTACGAAGCTTTCTTT
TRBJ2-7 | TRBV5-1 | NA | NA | CASSSGNAAEQYF | TGCGCCAGCAGCTCAGGAAACGCGGCGGAGCAGTACTTC
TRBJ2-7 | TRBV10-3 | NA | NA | CAISEAVTNYEQYF | TGTGCCATCAGTGAGGCTGTCACTAACTACGAGCAGTACTTC
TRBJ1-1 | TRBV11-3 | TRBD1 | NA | CASSLGQGHGNTEAFF | TGTGCCAGCAGCTTAGGACAGGGGCACGGGAACACTGAAGCTTTCTTT
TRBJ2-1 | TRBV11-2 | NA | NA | CASSLVLGEQFF | TGTGCCAGCAGCTTAGTGTTGGGGGAGCAGTTCTTC
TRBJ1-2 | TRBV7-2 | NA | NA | CASSLGWGRGNGYTF | TGTGCCAGCAGCTTAGGATGGGGTAGGGGAAATGGCTACACCTTC
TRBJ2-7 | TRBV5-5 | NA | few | CASSLSDYEQYF | TGTGCCAGCAGCTTGTCGGACTACGAGCAGTACTTC
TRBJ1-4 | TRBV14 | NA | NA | CASSQAGLGRGGEKLFF | TGTGCCAGCAGCCAAGCCGGCTTAGGGCGAGGTGGTGAAAAACTGTTTTTT
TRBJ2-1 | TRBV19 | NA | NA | CASSIGEVYNEQFF | TGTGCCAGTAGTATAGGGGAGGTTTACAATGAGCAGTTCTTC
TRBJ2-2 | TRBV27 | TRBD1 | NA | CASSSQGTGELFF | TGTGCCAGCAGCTCACAGGGGACCGGGGAGCTGTTTTTT
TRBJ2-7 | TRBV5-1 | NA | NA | CASSLLLTSYEQYF | TGCGCCAGCAGCTTGCTCCTTACTTCCTACGAGCAGTACTTC
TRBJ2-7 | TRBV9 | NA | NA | CASSVALNYEQYF | TGTGCCAGCAGCGTAGCCCTGAACTACGAGCAGTACTTC
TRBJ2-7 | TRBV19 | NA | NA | CASKQGGPYEQYF | TGTGCCAGTAAGCAGGGCGGACCCTACGAGCAGTACTTC
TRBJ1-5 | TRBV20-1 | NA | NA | CSASTEPYNQPQHF | TGCAGTGCTAGTACGGAACCCTACAATCAGCCCCAGCATTTT
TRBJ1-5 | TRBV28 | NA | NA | CASSLGGSSNQPQHF | TGTGCCAGCAGTTTAGGGGGTAGTAGCAATCAGCCCCAGCATTTT